Listed below are T cell receptor beta chains from one sample, sequenced in a study of OX40 agonist ivuxolimab in advanced cancers. Repertoires were generated with immunoSEQ multiplex PCR, while TCRdb's copy carries only in-frame clones and drops some. The sample lists under 80,000 clones; 80% to 90% were seen once. Sequenced material: CD4+ or CD8+ T cells sorted from blood, taken in a trial of the OX40 agonist ivuxolimab. These receptors all come from an adult with an advanced solid tumor such as melanoma, head and neck, liver or kidney cancer. CDR3s include the opening cysteine and the closing phenylalanine or tryptophan. D genes are given only for firm matches. The listing skips clone size in some rows; elsewhere it reads once, few, many or a size class.

abundance: -; v_gene: TRBV5-1; d_gene: -; j_gene: TRBJ1-3; CDR3nt: TGCGCCAGCAGCCCGAAGGCGGGACAAAGCTTTGACACCATATATTTT; CDR3aa: CASSPKAGQSFDTIYF
abundance: -; v_gene: TRBV10-1; d_gene: -; j_gene: TRBJ2-3; CDR3nt: TGCGCCAGCAGTGGACAGATTAGCACAGATACGCAGTATTTT; CDR3aa: CASSGQISTDTQYF
abundance: -; v_gene: TRBV4-2; d_gene: -; j_gene: TRBJ2-5; CDR3nt: TGTGCCAGCAGCCAAATCCTCCAAGAGACCCAGTACTTC; CDR3aa: CASSQILQETQYF
abundance: -; v_gene: TRBV7-3; d_gene: -; j_gene: TRBJ2-2; CDR3nt: TGTGCCAGCAGTAGAGGAGCTACCGGGGAGCTGTTTTTT; CDR3aa: CASSRGATGELFF
abundance: once; v_gene: TRBV27; d_gene: TRBD1; j_gene: TRBJ1-6; CDR3nt: TGTGCCAGCAGTTTCAGACTTCAACAGGGGTATAATTCACCCCTCCACTTT; CDR3aa: CASSFRLQQGYNSPLHF
abundance: -; v_gene: TRBV5-1; d_gene: -; j_gene: TRBJ2-1; CDR3nt: TGCGCCAGCAGCTCGGACGGATTTGAACTCAATGAGCAGTTCTTC; CDR3aa: CASSSDGFELNEQFF
abundance: -; v_gene: TRBV4-2; d_gene: -; j_gene: TRBJ2-3; CDR3nt: TGTGCCAGCAGCCAAGATGGGGTAGATACGCAGTATTTT; CDR3aa: CASSQDGVDTQYF
abundance: -; v_gene: TRBV10-3; d_gene: -; j_gene: TRBJ2-2; CDR3nt: TGTGCCATCAGTGAGTCTGGCCGAACCACCGGGGAGCTGTTTTTT; CDR3aa: CAISESGRTTGELFF
abundance: -; v_gene: TRBV4-2; d_gene: -; j_gene: TRBJ2-1; CDR3nt: TGTGCCAGCAGCCAATATCAGGAGCAGTTCTTC; CDR3aa: CASSQYQEQFF
abundance: few; v_gene: TRBV29-1; d_gene: -; j_gene: TRBJ1-1; CDR3nt: TGCAGCGTCCAACAAAGCACCGGGAACACTGAAGCTTTCTTT; CDR3aa: CSVQQSTGNTEAFF
abundance: -; v_gene: TRBV2; d_gene: -; j_gene: TRBJ1-1; CDR3nt: TGTGCCAGCAGCCAGGACGGATCGAACACTGAAGCTTTCTTT; CDR3aa: CASSQDGSNTEAFF
abundance: -; v_gene: TRBV19; d_gene: -; j_gene: TRBJ2-7; CDR3nt: TGTGCCAGTAGTACAACAGGGTGGCCCTCCTACGAGCAGTACTTC; CDR3aa: CASSTTGWPSYEQYF
abundance: -; v_gene: TRBV6-5; d_gene: TRBD1; j_gene: TRBJ2-3; CDR3nt: TGTGCCAGCAGTTTCACAGGGGTTGATACGCAGTATTTT; CDR3aa: CASSFTGVDTQYF
abundance: -; v_gene: TRBV5-1; d_gene: TRBD2; j_gene: TRBJ2-2; CDR3nt: TGCGCCAGCAGCTGGCCGGGACTACACACCGGGGAGCTGTTTTTT; CDR3aa: CASSWPGLHTGELFF
abundance: -; v_gene: TRBV19; d_gene: -; j_gene: TRBJ2-1; CDR3nt: TGTGCCAGTAGTAAGTTGGGCGGGTTGTCCTACAATGAGCAGTTCTTC; CDR3aa: CASSKLGGLSYNEQFF
abundance: -; v_gene: TRBV5-1; d_gene: TRBD1; j_gene: TRBJ2-5; CDR3nt: TGCGCCAGCAGCCCCGGGACAGTCCAAGAGACCCAGTACTTC; CDR3aa: CASSPGTVQETQYF
abundance: -; v_gene: TRBV18; d_gene: -; j_gene: TRBJ2-2; CDR3nt: TGTGCCAGCTCAACAGGCGGGGAGCTGTTTTTT; CDR3aa: CASSTGGELFF
abundance: -; v_gene: TRBV6-6; d_gene: TRBD1; j_gene: TRBJ2-7; CDR3nt: TGTGCCAGCAGTTATCCTCCGGGACAGGGGGCCTACGAGCAGTACTTC; CDR3aa: CASSYPPGQGAYEQYF
abundance: -; v_gene: TRBV11-1; d_gene: -; j_gene: TRBJ2-3; CDR3nt: TGTGCCAGCAGCTTACTGATGGTAGCGACCCAGGATACGCAGTATTTT; CDR3aa: CASSLLMVATQDTQYF
abundance: -; v_gene: TRBV18; d_gene: -; j_gene: TRBJ2-1; CDR3nt: TGTGCCAGCTCACCCGGGTTCAATGAGCAGTTCTTC; CDR3aa: CASSPGFNEQFF
abundance: few; v_gene: TRBV5-4; d_gene: TRBD1; j_gene: TRBJ1-2; CDR3nt: TGTGCCAGCACCGTGGGACAGACCTATGGCTACACCTTC; CDR3aa: CASTVGQTYGYTF
abundance: -; v_gene: TRBV5-1; d_gene: -; j_gene: TRBJ2-1; CDR3nt: TGCGCCAGCACGGGGGAGTATGAGCAGTTCTTC; CDR3aa: CASTGEYEQFF
abundance: -; v_gene: TRBV18; d_gene: TRBD1; j_gene: TRBJ2-7; CDR3nt: TGTGCCAGCTCACCCCCGGGACAGGGAACCTACGAGCAGTACTTC; CDR3aa: CASSPPGQGTYEQYF
abundance: -; v_gene: TRBV6-6; d_gene: TRBD2; j_gene: TRBJ2-1; CDR3nt: TGTGCCAGCAGAAAGAGCGGGGGGCCCTACAATGAGCAGTTCTTC; CDR3aa: CASRKSGGPYNEQFF
abundance: few; v_gene: TRBV7-9; d_gene: TRBD2; j_gene: TRBJ2-3; CDR3nt: TGTGCCAGCAGCTTAGGACTAGCTAGTGATACGCAGTATTTT; CDR3aa: CASSLGLASDTQYF
abundance: -; v_gene: TRBV11-1; d_gene: TRBD2; j_gene: TRBJ2-5; CDR3nt: TGTGCCAGCAGCTTATCTAGCGGGAGTGAGACCCAGTACTTC; CDR3aa: CASSLSSGSETQYF
abundance: -; v_gene: TRBV6-5; d_gene: TRBD1; j_gene: TRBJ2-2; CDR3nt: TGTGCCAGCACCAGGACAGGGGTGACCGGGGAGCTGTTTTTT; CDR3aa: CASTRTGVTGELFF
abundance: -; v_gene: TRBV2; d_gene: TRBD1; j_gene: TRBJ2-7; CDR3nt: TGTGCCAGCACCAGGGACAGGGGGGACTCCGAGCAGTACTTC; CDR3aa: CASTRDRGDSEQYF
abundance: -; v_gene: TRBV10-2; d_gene: -; j_gene: TRBJ2-5; CDR3nt: TGCGCCAGCAGCCCCGACCCCGCTAGGACCCAGTACTTC; CDR3aa: CASSPDPARTQYF
abundance: once; v_gene: TRBV19; d_gene: -; j_gene: TRBJ2-7; CDR3nt: TGTGCCAGTAGTCCAACAGGAAATACCTACGAGCAGTACTTC; CDR3aa: CASSPTGNTYEQYF
abundance: -; v_gene: TRBV2; d_gene: -; j_gene: TRBJ1-2; CDR3nt: TGTGCCAGCAGTGAAAGGCAGGGAAGCACTAACTATGGCTACACCTTC; CDR3aa: CASSERQGSTNYGYTF
abundance: -; v_gene: TRBV18; d_gene: -; j_gene: TRBJ2-3; CDR3nt: TGTGCCAGCTCACCACTGCGGGATACGCAGTATTTT; CDR3aa: CASSPLRDTQYF
abundance: -; v_gene: TRBV11-2; d_gene: TRBD1; j_gene: TRBJ1-1; CDR3nt: TGTGCCAGCAGCTTAGGGTTACAGGGGACTGAAGCTTTCTTT; CDR3aa: CASSLGLQGTEAFF
abundance: -; v_gene: TRBV28; d_gene: TRBD1; j_gene: TRBJ1-2; CDR3nt: TGTGCCAGCAGCACGGGACAGGGATTTGGAGGCTACACCTTC; CDR3aa: CASSTGQGFGGYTF
abundance: -; v_gene: TRBV2; d_gene: -; j_gene: TRBJ1-2; CDR3nt: TGTGCCAGCAGTGTTGGGCAGCAATATGGCTACACCTTC; CDR3aa: CASSVGQQYGYTF
abundance: -; v_gene: TRBV7-3; d_gene: -; j_gene: TRBJ2-1; CDR3nt: TGTGCCAGCAGCCAAATTAACCAGGGACACGAGGGCCTGTTCTTC; CDR3aa: CASSQINQGHEGLFF